Listed below are T cell receptor beta chains from one sample, sequenced in a study of blood T cells in healthy people across ages. TCRdb used MiXCR to reprocess the 5' RACE reads, holding one entry per CDR3 protein. Among about 1.7 million distinct CDR3 sequences listed, roughly 30% were seen once. Sequencing was done on a sample of blood. These receptors originate from a woman aged 25-40 years in good health. CDR3s include the opening cysteine and the closing phenylalanine or tryptophan. The order of the fields is clone size, D gene, J gene, V gene, CDR3 DNA, CDR3 protein. The D gene is left open where the match is weak. A row's size may be missing; if present it is once, few, many or a size class.

many	TRBD2	TRBJ2-1	TRBV7-2	TGTGCCAGCAGCTTAGCGTGGTCTAGCGGGGTATACAATGAGCAGTTCTTC	CASSLAWSSGVYNEQFF
many	NA	TRBJ2-7	TRBV6-5	TGTGCCAGCAGGGAGCCCGGGAGCATGATCGAGCAGTACTTC	CASREPGSMIEQYF
once	NA	TRBJ1-3	TRBV7-9	TGTGCCAGCAGCTTAAACTTACAGCCTGGAAACACCATATATTTT	CASSLNLQPGNTIYF
many	NA	TRBJ2-7	TRBV20-1	TGCAGTGCTAGGGGCAGGGTATACGAGCAGTACTTC	CSARGRVYEQYF
NA	TRBD2	TRBJ2-1	TRBV20-1	TGCAGTGCCCCGAGGGGACTAGCGGGCACCGAGCAGTTCTTC	CSAPRGLAGTEQFF
NA	TRBD2	TRBJ2-7	TRBV3-1	TGTGCCAGCAAACCGGGGGGGCTTCACGAGCAGTACTTC	CASKPGGLHEQYF
NA	NA	TRBJ2-1	TRBV29-1	TGCAGCGGCAGCCTTCCGACAATAGGTGAGCAGTTCTTC	CSGSLPTIGEQFF
NA	TRBD1	TRBJ1-2	TRBV5-6	TGTGCCAGCAGTCCTTTGGCGCCGTCGGGACAGGAATATGGCTACACCTTC	CASSPLAPSGQEYGYTF
few	NA	TRBJ1-2	TRBV29-1	TGCAGTGCTCATGGGGCGAAGGGCTACACCTTC	CSAHGAKGYTF
few	TRBD1	TRBJ1-4	TRBV12-3/TRBV12-4	TGTGCCAGCAGTACAGGGGGGGATGAAAAACTGTTTTTT	CASSTGGDEKLFF
NA	TRBD2	TRBJ2-1	TRBV12-3/TRBV12-4	TGTGCCAGCAGTACGGTAGCGGGGGGGCGGGGTTACAATGAGCAGTTCTTC	CASSTVAGGRGYNEQFF
few	TRBD1	TRBJ1-1	TRBV12-3/TRBV12-4	TGTGCCAGCAGGGCTGGACAGGCCACTGAAGCTTTCTTT	CASRAGQATEAFF
NA	TRBD2	TRBJ2-3	TRBV28	TGTGCCAGCAGTTCTATGGCGGGGGGGCCAAAAGATACGCAGTATTTT	CASSSMAGGPKDTQYF
NA	NA	TRBJ2-3	TRBV3-1	TGTGCCAGCAGCCCTGGAAAGCTTACGCAGTATTTT	CASSPGKLTQYF
NA	NA	TRBJ1-6	TRBV5-1	TGCGCCAGCAGCTTGGAGGGGGTAAATAATTTACCCCTCCACTTT	CASSLEGVNNLPLHF
few	NA	TRBJ2-7	TRBV15	TGTGCCACCAGCGGGGGGACCTACTCCTACGAGCAGTACTTC	CATSGGTYSYEQYF
few	NA	TRBJ1-2	TRBV12-3/TRBV12-4	TGTGCCAGCAGTTCCGGACTGACCTCTAACTATGGCTACACCTTC	CASSSGLTSNYGYTF
few	NA	TRBJ2-5	TRBV14	TGTGCCAGCAGCCGAGAGATAGGTCGGGGCTCCAAGGAAGAGACCCAGTACTTC	CASSREIGRGSKEETQYF
NA	NA	TRBJ2-5	TRBV9	TGTGCCAGCAGCGCCAATGGATTCGCTTTTACCCAAGGGGAGACCCAGTACTTC	CASSANGFAFTQGETQYF
once	TRBD1	TRBJ2-1	TRBV20-1	TGCAGTGCTATTAGCCGGGACAGAGACTACGAGCAGTTCTTC	CSAISRDRDYEQFF
few	TRBD2	TRBJ2-3	TRBV6-2/TRBV6-3	TGTGCCACACGGACTACTAGCGTGACCACAGATACGCAGTATTTT	CATRTTSVTTDTQYF
NA	NA	TRBJ2-1	TRBV7-2	TGTGCCAGCAGCTTAAGAATTTCCTACAATGAGCAGTTCTTC	CASSLRISYNEQFF
NA	NA	TRBJ2-7	TRBV7-9	TGTGCCAGCGCCCGGGGTACCAGCGACGAGCAGTACTTC	CASARGTSDEQYF
many	NA	TRBJ2-1	TRBV5-1	TGCGCCAGCAGCTTGGCCGTCAGCGGGCGTTACAATGAGCAGTTCTTC	CASSLAVSGRYNEQFF
NA	NA	TRBJ1-2	TRBV6-5	TGTGCCAGCAGTTACTCGAAATTAGTATCAGGGGACTATGGCTACACCTTC	CASSYSKLVSGDYGYTF
few	TRBD2	TRBJ2-3	TRBV10-1	TGCGCCAGCAGTGACGGAGCGGGGTTGACAGATACGCAGTATTTT	CASSDGAGLTDTQYF
NA	TRBD1	TRBJ2-7	TRBV7-6	TGTGCCAGCAGCCCTAGACGGGACAGGACCTACGAGCAGTACTTC	CASSPRRDRTYEQYF
many	NA	TRBJ1-2	TRBV5-5	TGTGCCAGCAGCTTGGCCAGAGGGGTCTATGGCTACACCTTC	CASSLARGVYGYTF
few	TRBD2	TRBJ2-3	TRBV7-2	TGTGCCAGCAGCTTAGTTTGGACTAGCGGGGGGGCAGAAACGCAGTATTTT	CASSLVWTSGGAETQYF
few	NA	TRBJ2-3	TRBV28	TGTGCCAGCAGGGTTTGGAGCACAGATACGCAGTATTTT	CASRVWSTDTQYF
few	NA	TRBJ1-2	TRBV4-1	TGCGCCAGCAGCCAACCCGGGGGAGGGAACTATGGCTACACCTTC	CASSQPGGGNYGYTF
few	TRBD1	TRBJ2-7	TRBV20-1	TGCAGTGCTTTGAACAGGGGATCCTACGAGCAGTACTTC	CSALNRGSYEQYF
NA	NA	TRBJ1-2	TRBV6-5	TGTGCCAGCAGTTACTCGAGGAGCGAGGCGAGGATCTATGGCTACACCTTC	CASSYSRSEARIYGYTF
many	NA	TRBJ2-7	TRBV7-9	TGTGCCAGCAGCTTAGAGGGCGGGGCGGCCGCCTACGAGCAGTACTTC	CASSLEGGAAAYEQYF
NA	NA	TRBJ2-3	TRBV4-2	TGTGCCAGCAGCCAAGTGACGGGAGTTGCAGATACGCAGTATTTT	CASSQVTGVADTQYF
NA	TRBD2	TRBJ2-3	TRBV6-6	TGTGCCAGCAGTGGACGGACTAGCGGCCCCACAGATACGCAGTATTTT	CASSGRTSGPTDTQYF
NA	NA	TRBJ2-5	TRBV7-2	TGTGCCAGCAGCTCCCGGACAGGGAGGGTGGTAGAGACCCAGTACTTC	CASSSRTGRVVETQYF
NA	NA	TRBJ2-1	TRBV18	TGTGCCAGCTCCCCGGGGGCAGAAAGGGACAATGAGCAGTTCTTC	CASSPGAERDNEQFF
NA	NA	TRBJ1-1	TRBV6-6	TGTGCCAGCAGCCCGACAGTTCCTGGGAAGGACACTGAAGCTTTCTTT	CASSPTVPGKDTEAFF
NA	NA	TRBJ1-2	TRBV20-1	TGCAGTGCTTGTGATTGGGGTTCGTGTGTCACAAGGGGGGGGAATGGCTACACCTTC	CSACDWGSCVTRGGNGYTF
NA	TRBD2	TRBJ2-7	TRBV12-3/TRBV12-4	TGTGCCAGCAGTTTAGCGCTCCCCGGGGGGGCTTCCGAGCGGTACTTC	CASSLALPGGASERYF
NA	NA	TRBJ1-5	TRBV6-2/TRBV6-3	TGTGCCAGCAGAATACGCGGACCGGGCAATCAGCCCCAGCATTTT	CASRIRGPGNQPQHF
few	NA	TRBJ2-7	TRBV5-1	TGCGCCAGCAGCTTGGGCCCCGAATCCTACGAGCAGTACTTC	CASSLGPESYEQYF
NA	NA	TRBJ1-1	TRBV7-9	TGTGCCAGCAGCTCCGAGGGGAACCCTGAAGCTTTCTTT	CASSSEGNPEAFF